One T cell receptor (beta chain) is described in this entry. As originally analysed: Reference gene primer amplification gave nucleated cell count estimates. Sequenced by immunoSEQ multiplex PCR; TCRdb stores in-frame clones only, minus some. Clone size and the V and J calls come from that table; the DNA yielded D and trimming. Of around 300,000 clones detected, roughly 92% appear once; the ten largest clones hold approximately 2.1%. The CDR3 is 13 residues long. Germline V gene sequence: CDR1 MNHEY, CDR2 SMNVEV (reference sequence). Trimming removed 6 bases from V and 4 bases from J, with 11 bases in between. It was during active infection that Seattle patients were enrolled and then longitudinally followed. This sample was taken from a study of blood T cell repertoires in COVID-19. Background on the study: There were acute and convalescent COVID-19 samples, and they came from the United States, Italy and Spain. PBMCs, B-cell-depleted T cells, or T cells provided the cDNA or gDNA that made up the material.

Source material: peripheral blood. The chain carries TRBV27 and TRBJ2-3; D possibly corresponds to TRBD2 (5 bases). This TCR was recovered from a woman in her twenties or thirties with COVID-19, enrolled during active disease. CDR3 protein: CASRPGNADTQYF. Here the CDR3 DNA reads TGTGCCAGCAGGCCCGGGAATGCAGATACGCAGTATTTT.